These T cell receptor beta chains were read from a single sample in a study of early T cells in non-severe SARS-CoV-2 infection. In TCRdb, the 5' RACE reads were re-called with MiXCR into one record per CDR3 protein. The sample includes 20,000 to 25,000 distinct CDR3 sequences, about 4.5% seen only once; the top ten take 15% to 20%. The sequencing input was whole blood. The receptors were gathered from an adult who was a healthcare worker with PCR-confirmed SARS-CoV-2 infection or an uninfected control (not recorded which). CDR3s include the opening cysteine and the closing phenylalanine or tryptophan. D genes are given only for firm matches. The size entry is marked missing in some rows and otherwise reads once, few, many or a size class.

TRBV7-2	NA	12	TRBJ2-3	few	TGTGCCAGCAGCTTACCAGCAGATACGCAGTATTTT	CASSLPADTQYF
TRBV18	NA	13	TRBJ2-2	many	TGTGCCAGCTCACCCTGGATTTCCGGGGAGCTGTTTTTT	CASSPWISGELFF
TRBV2	NA	15	TRBJ2-1	many	TGTGCCGGCAATAAAGAACAGATGACCTACAATGAGCAGTTCTTC	CAGNKEQMTYNEQFF
TRBV18	NA	14	TRBJ2-7	many	TGTGCCAGCTCACCATCAGGAGGGAGCTACGAGCAGTACTTC	CASSPSGGSYEQYF
TRBV28	TRBD1	14	TRBJ2-7	many	TGTGCCAGCAGTTTATTTAGACAGGGTCCCGAGCAGTACTTC	CASSLFRQGPEQYF
TRBV10-3	NA	15	TRBJ2-7	many	TGTGCCATCAGTGAGTCGTCACTTCATCCCTACGAGCAGTACTTC	CAISESSLHPYEQYF
TRBV29-1	NA	12	TRBJ2-3	few	TGCAGCGTTCGACAGGAGACAGATACGCAGTATTTT	CSVRQETDTQYF
TRBV2	TRBD1	14	TRBJ1-5	few	TGTGCCAGCAGCTCCCGACAGGGGAATCAGCCCCAGCATTTT	CASSSRQGNQPQHF
TRBV24-1	TRBD1	16	TRBJ2-3	few	TGTGCCACCAGTGGGCTAGGGGGCCGCAGCACAGATACGCAGTATTTT	CATSGLGGRSTDTQYF
TRBV2	NA	13	TRBJ2-1	many	TGTGCCAGCACTGACCGATGGTACAATGAGCAGTTCTTC	CASTDRWYNEQFF
TRBV12-3/TRBV12-4	NA	14	TRBJ1-2	many	TGTGCCAGCAGTTCCCGGGATCCAGTACATGGCTACACCTTC	CASSSRDPVHGYTF
TRBV9	NA	13	TRBJ2-7	few	TGTGCCAGCAGCGTAGGCGGCAGACTCGAGCAGTACTTC	CASSVGGRLEQYF
TRBV10-3	TRBD1	13	TRBJ2-7	NA	TGTGCCATCTGGCCAGGGGGAACCTACGAGCAGTACTTC	CAIWPGGTYEQYF
TRBV28	NA	17	TRBJ1-3	NA	TGTGCCAGCAGTATACCTCGGGGGAAGGACTCTGGAAACACCATATATTTT	CASSIPRGKDSGNTIYF
TRBV20-1	NA	13	TRBJ2-7	NA	TGCAGTGCTGGGGGACGGGGCTTCTACGAGCAGTACTTC	CSAGGRGFYEQYF
TRBV7-8	NA	12	TRBJ2-2	many	TGTGCCAGCATCCAACCCACCGGGGAGCTGTTTTTT	CASIQPTGELFF
TRBV27	TRBD1	14	TRBJ2-7	NA	TGTGCCAGCAGTTACGGACAGGGGACCCACGAGCAGTACTTC	CASSYGQGTHEQYF
TRBV30	NA	14	TRBJ2-6	many	TGTGCCTGGAGTTCGGGCCGTGTGGCCAACGTCCTGACTTTC	CAWSSGRVANVLTF
TRBV6-2/TRBV6-3	NA	14	TRBJ2-2	many	TGTGCCAGCAGTTTAAGCCTGAACACCGGGGAGCTGTTTTTT	CASSLSLNTGELFF
TRBV12-3/TRBV12-4	TRBD1	14	TRBJ2-7	many	TGTGCCAGCAGGGCCGGGACAGATTACTACGAGCAGTACTTC	CASRAGTDYYEQYF
TRBV7-2	NA	21	TRBJ2-3	medium-sized	TGTGCCAGCAGCTTAGCATCAATCAGGGCCCCCCTTCCCTTTGGAGCAGATACGCAGTATTTT	CASSLASIRAPLPFGADTQYF
TRBV20-1	NA	15	TRBJ2-1	few	TGCAGTGCTAGAGATCGTACCGAGGCCTACAATGAGCAGTTCTTC	CSARDRTEAYNEQFF
TRBV28	NA	19	TRBJ1-5	many	TGTGCCAGCAGCCCTATCGTACGGAGACGGGCAAGTATTAGTCAGCCCCAGCATTTT	CASSPIVRRRASISQPQHF
TRBV29-1	NA	13	TRBJ2-1	NA	TGCAGCGTCGGGGACTTTAAACGCGAACACCAGTTCTTC	CSVGDFKREHQFF
TRBV7-9	TRBD1	18	TRBJ2-6	few	TGTGCCAGCAGCCGGGGACAGGGTGGAGGCTCTGGGGCCAACGTCCTGACTTTC	CASSRGQGGGSGANVLTF
TRBV9	NA	17	TRBJ2-3	many	TGTGCCAGCAGCGTAGTATCGCCGGGACCGACGACAGATACGCAGTATTTT	CASSVVSPGPTTDTQYF
TRBV15	NA	14	TRBJ2-4	few	TGTGCCACCAGCAGAGTTGGAGGGATAAACATTCAGTACTTC	CATSRVGGINIQYF
TRBV10-3	NA	15	TRBJ1-3	many	TGTGCCATCAGTGAGAATACCGTCTCTGGAAACACCATATATTTT	CAISENTVSGNTIYF
TRBV7-6	NA	16	TRBJ2-5	few	TGTGCCAGCAGCTTCCCAGACCCGTCTAACCAAGAGACCCAGTACTTC	CASSFPDPSNQETQYF
TRBV30	NA	14	TRBJ2-7	few	TGTGCCTGGAGTGTGGTGGGCAGGGCATACGAGCAGTACTTC	CAWSVVGRAYEQYF
TRBV20-1	NA	14	TRBJ2-1	NA	TGCAGTGCTAGGGGGGCCCCTAAGTACAATGAGCAGTTCTTC	CSARGAPKYNEQFF
TRBV7-2	NA	13	TRBJ2-7	few	TGTGCCAGCAGCATTAACTGGTCCTACGAGCAGTACTTC	CASSINWSYEQYF
TRBV2	NA	13	TRBJ1-1	NA	TGTGCCAGCAGCCTGGGCCTGAACACTGAAGCTTTCTTT	CASSLGLNTEAFF
TRBV20-1	NA	13	TRBJ1-5	many	TGCAGTGCTCGTTCTTATAGCAATCAGCCCCAGCATTTT	CSARSYSNQPQHF
TRBV27	NA	17	TRBJ2-7	many	TGTGCCAGCAGTTTATTTGCACCGACAGGTGGCTCCTACGAGCAGTACTTC	CASSLFAPTGGSYEQYF
TRBV6-5	NA	12	TRBJ2-5	NA	TGTGCCAGCAGTACCAGGGGAGAGACCCAGTACTTC	CASSTRGETQYF
TRBV12-3/TRBV12-4	TRBD2	16	TRBJ2-1	many	TGTGCCAGCACTCAGCGGGGGATGGTCCTCTACAATGAGCAGTTCTTC	CASTQRGMVLYNEQFF
TRBV30	TRBD1	16	TRBJ2-6	NA	TGTGCCTGGAGTAAGGGACAGACCTCTGGGGCCAACGTCCTGACTTTC	CAWSKGQTSGANVLTF